The entry below gives a single TCR beta chain sequence along with its context. Its antigen is unidentified. These data originate in a study of chemoradiotherapy in HPV16-positive cancers. Trimming took 4 bases from V and 2 from J, leaving 4 bases between them. The CDR3 totals 12 residues. The germline V gene has CDR1 SGHTA and CDR2 FQGNSA. General observations from the study: HPV-specific T cells were functionally defined from only a couple of HPV16-positive patients. Better recurrence-free survival went with HPV-responsive T-cell expansion in HPV16-positive patients.

The assay was immunoSEQ multiplex PCR, and TCRdb's table has in-frame clones only and misses some. The sample holds just over 950 clones, 85% to 90% seen once. This chain uses TRBV7-2 with TRBJ2-3, with no clear D. This receptor was taken from a human donor with HPV-associated anogenital cancer. Sample: tumor tissue, taken from a patient who underwent chemoradiotherapy. The CDR3 sequence: CASSSYTDTQYF. The CDR3 DNA reads TGTGCCAGCAGCTCCTACACAGATACGCAGTATTTT.